The present T cell receptor beta chain was sequenced within a study of blood T cell repertoires in COVID-19. CDR1 is SGDLS, CDR2 YYNGEE, per germline. V lost 0 bases to trimming and J lost 6 bases, with 9 bases between them. The CDR3 spans 13 residues. Donors in Cohort 3 counted as recovered after two negative PCRs, clearance, or symptom resolution. Assay: immunoSEQ multiplex PCR; the TCRdb copy retains only in-frame clones and omits some. This table has a few hundred thousand clones, about four fifths appearing once. Input material: PBMCs or T cells enriched from blood (not recorded which). This sequence was found in a woman between 45 and 60 years old who had recovered from COVID-19. The chain links TRBV9 to TRBJ1-1; maybe TRBD1 (5 bases). The CDR3 region has the DNA TGTGCCAGCAGCGTAGCTGGGGGGTCTGAAGCTTTCTTT. Translation gives CASSVAGGSEAFF.